This T cell receptor beta chain came from a study of T cells in Graves' hyperthyroidism and ophthalmopathy. Broader study findings: Blood also showed most of the thyroid clonotypes that were expanded above 0.001. Ophthalmopathy got predicted by the model a median approximately 6 months before its onset.

Amplified TCR beta CDR3 regions derived from RNA transcripts. The primer set for the first-round RT-PCR of the TCR CDR3 was HTBI. A single record per CDR3 protein comes from TCRdb applying MiXCR to the multiplex PCR reads. The sample has about 620,000 distinct CDR3 sequences, roughly 16% seen once. This CDR3 is 16 amino acids long. The germline V gene has CDR1 KGHDR and CDR2 SFDVKD. Patients aged 18 to 65 had newly diagnosed hyperthyroidism that had lasted under 2 months. Extraction of PBMCs used 9 to 10 ml of fresh peripheral blood. In the case of this clonotype: Antigen: not known. The junction and the germline gene differ at one end; a read error may be behind it.

This chain uses TRBV24-1 with TRBJ2-1; 13 nucleotides agree with TRBD2. Sequenced: blood. The receptor comes from a woman in her twenties or thirties with Graves' hyperthyroidism. DNA for the CDR3: TGTGCCACCAGTGACCCGGGACTAGCGGGAATGAATGGGCAGTTCTTC. Translated: CATSDPGLAGMNGQFF.